The 3 T cell receptor beta chains in this list originate from one sample, sequenced in a study of blood T cells in healthy people across ages. Through a sample-barcoded 5' primer and a J-beta primer mix, a second PCR was run for roughly 7 to 12 cycles. MiXCR, applied by TCRdb to the 5' RACE reads, yields one record per CDR3 protein. The top ten hold roughly 3.6% of the sample, which has hundreds of thousands of distinct CDR3 sequences, 21% seen once. The sequencing sample was made of blood. These receptors were taken from a man in his 70s in good health.

J is TRBJ2-1 and V is TRBV2; TRBD2 agrees at 15 bases. The end of the DNA is better explained by TRBJ2-5, so the J call may be wrong. The CDR3 length is 17 residues. The V gene's germline CDR1 is SNHLY and CDR2 FYNNEI. This chain's CDR3 is CASTIGLAGGHQETQYF. The CDR3, as DNA: TGTGCCAGCACCATCGGACTAGCGGGAGGGCACCAAGAGACCCAGTACTTC.

Ten or more counts support this clonotype. The rearrangement uses TRBV5-1 and TRBJ1-4; D unclear. This CDR3 has 14 amino acids. The V end was cut by 7 bases, the J end by 0 bases, with 10 bases between. CDR1 and CDR2 from the germline V gene are SGHRS and YFSETQ. The CDR3 protein is CASRGSSTNEKLFF. The CDR3 nucleotides are TGCGCCAGCCGCGGCTCCTCAACTAATGAAAAACTGTTTTTT. Full variable domain (missing parts from reference TRBV5-1 and TRBJ1-4): KAGVTQTPRYLIKTRGQQVTLSCSPISGHRSVSWYQQTPGQGLQFLFEYFSETQRNKGNFPGRFSGRQFSNSRSEMNVSTLELGDSALYLCASRGSSTNEKLFFGSGTQLSVL.

The rearrangement links TRBV12-3 or TRBV12-4 to TRBJ1-2, with 7 bases fitting TRBD1. The V gene end was trimmed by 4 bases and the J gene end by 6 bases; junction bases not matched to a gene: 11. This CDR3 has 15 amino acids. CDR3 DNA: TGTGCCAGCAGTTCGGGACAGCTCTCGGGCCATGGCTACACCTTC. It encodes CASSSGQLSGHGYTF.